What follows are 25 T cell receptor beta chains derived from one specimen sequenced in a study of cytomegalovirus exposure and HLA in healthy donors. 13 Jbeta primers and 60 Vbeta primers were used for the PCR. Assay: immunoSEQ multiplex PCR; the TCRdb copy retains only in-frame clones and omits some. The repertoire has roughly 190,000 clones, over 60% of them found once; the top ten carry less than 1.1%. The sequencing input was PBMCs. The receptors derive from a woman in her 40s in good health and CMV-seronegative.

The rearrangement uses TRBV7-8 and TRBJ1-3; maybe TRBD1 (5 bases). The CDR3 is made up of 15 amino acids. CDR1 SGHVS and CDR2 FQNEAQ come from the germline V gene. The V end lost 1 base, the J end lost 4 bases, and 11 bases lay between the germline ends. The CDR3 loop reads CASSLGAGYGNTIYF. In DNA form, the CDR3 reads TGTGCCAGCAGCTTAGGGGCAGGGTACGGAAACACCATATATTTT.

V is TRBV7-9 and J is TRBJ1-4; D unclear. Trimming pared 5 bases from V and 8 bases from J, leaving 15 bases between. Germline lookup yields CDR1 SEHNR and CDR2 FQNEAQ (reference sequence). The CDR3 totals 14 residues. The CDR3 region has the DNA TGTGCCAGCAGCCCGCATGAGGTGATGGAAAAACTGTTTTTT. It specifies CASSPHEVMEKLFF.

The chain is built from TRBV9 and TRBJ1-1, with D maybe TRBD1 (5 bases). Trimming pared 0 bases from V and 0 bases from J, leaving 12 bases between. The germline V gene has CDR1 SGDLS and CDR2 YYNGEE. The CDR3 spans 16 residues. This CDR3 reads CASSVGGGPMNTEAFF. The CDR3 nucleotides read TGTGCCAGCAGCGTAGGGGGGGGACCGATGAACACTGAAGCTTTCTTT.

This sequence joins TRBV19 and TRBJ2-2; TRBD1 agrees at 9 bases. Looked up from germline, CDR1 is LNHDA and CDR2 is SQIVND (reference sequence). Losses at the gene ends were 7 bases for V and 6 bases for J; bases not matched to a gene: 9. The CDR3 contains 15 residues. CDR3 residues: CASIGRDRDAGELFF. In DNA form, the CDR3 reads TGTGCCAGTATTGGCAGGGACAGGGACGCCGGGGAGCTGTTTTTT.

The chain recombines TRBV11-2 with TRBJ2-1; no clear D. Germline lookup yields CDR1 SGHAT and CDR2 FQNNGV. The ends were cut back, 2 bases at V and 3 bases at J, with 14 bases in the middle. CDR3 length: 16 amino acids. CDR3 protein: CASSLRGRGLYNEQFF. CDR3 sequence (DNA): TGTGCCAGCAGCTTACGCGGCCGAGGCCTCTACAATGAGCAGTTCTTC. Drawing the rest from reference TRBV11-2 and TRBJ2-1, the complete variable domain is EAGVAQSPRYKIIEKRQSVAFWCNPISGHATLYWYQQILGQGPKLLIQFQNNGVVDDSQLPKDRFSAERLKGVDSTLKIQPAKLEDSAVYLCASSLRGRGLYNEQFFGPGTRLTVL.

The chain recombines TRBV1 with TRBJ2-7; TRBD2 is taken as the D call from the table, unchecked against the DNA. TRBV1 is flagged as a pseudogene. The CDR3 has 16 residues. The CDR3 loop is CTSSRASGAGSYEQYF. The CDR3 DNA follows: TGCACCAGCAGCCGGGCCTCGGGAGCGGGCTCCTACGAGCAGTACTTC.

CDR3 in DNA: TGCGCCAGCAGCCAAGAACCCGCGGGCCACTATGGCTACACCTTC. Protein: CASSQEPAGHYGYTF. The V and J genes are TRBV4-1 and TRBJ1-2; no definite D call. This CDR3 contains 15 residues. CDR1 and CDR2 from the germline V gene are MGHRA and YSYEKL. V shed 0 bases and J shed 3 bases, with 11 bases lying between them.

This clone was detected once. The genes are TRBV5-5 and TRBJ1-2, with 8 nucleotides matching TRBD1. The CDR3 is 15 amino acids. V trimming: 0 bases; J trimming: 0 bases; junction bases outside the gene matches: 1. Germline-derived CDR1 and CDR2 are SGHKS and YYEKEE (reference sequence). The CDR3 DNA is TGTGCCAGCAGCTTGGCGGACAGGGCTAACTATGGCTACACCTTC. Translation: CASSLADRANYGYTF.

The chain carries TRBV11-2 and TRBJ2-1, with a weak D call TRBD1 (5 bases). This CDR3 has 18 amino acids. CDR1 is SGHAT, CDR2 FQNNGV, per germline. Trimming took off 5 bases at V and 9 bases at J, with 29 bases between the two ends. The CDR3 here is CASSNPEKMAETQGEQFF. CDR3 nucleotides: TGTGCCAGCAGCAATCCCGAGAAGATGGCAGAGACTCAGGGTGAGCAGTTCTTC. Looking up the rest from reference TRBV11-2 and TRBJ2-1 gives the full variable domain: EAGVAQSPRYKIIEKRQSVAFWCNPISGHATLYWYQQILGQGPKLLIQFQNNGVVDDSQLPKDRFSAERLKGVDSTLKIQPAKLEDSAVYLCASSNPEKMAETQGEQFFGPGTRLTVL.

The chain couples TRBV5-4 to TRBJ2-3; 7 bases line up with TRBD2. CDR3 length equals 15 residues. Trimming took 0 bases from V and 13 from J; bases not matched to a gene: 14. Germline V gene data show CDR1 as SGHNT and CDR2 as YYREEE (reference sequence). The CDR3, as DNA: TGTGCCAGCAGCTTGGGGGGGGGTAGGGCGGGACCGGAGTATTTT. It is translated as CASSLGGGRAGPEYF.

CDR3 residues: CASSNTGLAEGNEQFF. CDR3 DNA: TGTGCCAGCAGCAACACCGGACTAGCTGAGGGCAATGAGCAGTTCTTC. This chain joins TRBV7-2 and TRBJ2-1; 8 bases match TRBD2. The CDR3 runs 16 residues. V lost 5 bases, J lost 6 bases, and 12 bases stayed unmatched. Germline V gives CDR1 SGHTA, CDR2 FQGNSA. The full variable domain, rest sourced from reference TRBV7-2 and TRBJ2-1, is GAGVSQSPSNKVTEKGKDVELRCDPISGHTALYWYRQSLGQGLEFLIYFQGNSAPDKSGLPSDRFSAERTGGSVSTLTIQRTQQEDSAVYLCASSNTGLAEGNEQFFGPGTRLTVL.

V usage is TRBV21-1 and J usage is TRBJ2-1; the tabulated D call, TRBD2, remains unverified against the DNA. TRBV21-1 represents a pseudogene. CDR3 size: 15 residues. The CDR3 DNA sequence: TGTGCCAGCAGCAAATGGTATGGCGCGGGGAATGAGCAGTTCTTC. It translates to CASSKWYGAGNEQFF.

The chain employs TRBV11-3 and TRBJ2-2, with TRBD2 as a possible D gene (6 bases). Germline CDR1 and CDR2: SGHNT and YENEEA. V was shortened by 5 bases and J by 3 bases, with 16 bases between the two germline ends. The CDR3 totals 16 residues. The CDR3 coding sequence is TGTGCCAGCAGCGCGAGCGGGTTTATAGACACCGGGGAGCTGTTTTTT. Its protein is CASSASGFIDTGELFF. The full variable domain, with the rest looked up from reference TRBV11-3 and TRBJ2-2, is EAGVVQSPRYKIIEKKQPVAFWCNPISGHNTLYWYLQNLGQGPELLIRYENEEAVDDSQLPKDRFSAERLKGVDSTLKIQPAELGDSAVYLCASSASGFIDTGELFFGEGSRLTVL.

The gene calls are TRBV23-1 and TRBJ2-3; 10 bases agree with TRBD2. TRBV23-1 is an ORF; its function is uncertain. This CDR3 contains 15 residues. Unmatched junction bases numbered 8, after V lost 7 bases and J lost 4 bases. The CDR3 region is CASTHSSGSPDTQYF. CDR3 sequence (DNA): TGCGCCAGCACCCACTCTAGCGGGAGCCCAGATACGCAGTATTTT.

This clone occurred a few times. The chain combines TRBV7-8 with TRBJ2-7, with a tentative D call TRBD1 (6 bases). V gave up 5 bases and J gave up 3 bases, with 8 bases separating them. The CDR3 extends over 12 amino acids. The V gene's germline CDR1 is SGHVS and CDR2 FQNEAQ. This chain's CDR3 is CASSRGGYEQYF. The CDR3 coding sequence is TGTGCCAGCAGCCGAGGGGGCTACGAGCAGTACTTC.

CDR3 region: CASTQGGSGNTIYF. The CDR3 DNA is TGTGCCAGCACACAGGGGGGCTCTGGAAACACCATATATTTT. This chain joins TRBV28 and TRBJ1-3; the match to TRBD1 covers 8 bases. This CDR3 spans 14 amino acids. Germline CDR1 and CDR2: MDHEN and SYDVKM. Trimming cost V 7 bases and J 0 bases; bases outside gene matches: 2.

J is TRBJ2-1 and V is TRBV5-4; tentative D call: TRBD1 (6 bases). The ends were cut back, 1 base at V and 5 bases at J, with 13 bases in the middle. Germline lookup yields CDR1 SGHNT and CDR2 YYREEE (reference sequence). This CDR3 is 15 amino acids long. CDR3 sequence reads: CASSLKGGVHNEQFF. The CDR3 region has the DNA TGTGCCAGCAGCTTGAAAGGGGGAGTGCACAATGAGCAGTTCTTC.

This clone appeared once. The chain joins TRBV9 to TRBJ2-2; 11 bases fit TRBD2. Germline CDR1 reads SGDLS; CDR2 reads YYNGEE. CDR3 length: 18 amino acids. The ends lost 0 bases at V and 0 bases at J; junction bases unmatched: 4. The CDR3 DNA is TGTGCCAGCAGCGTAGGACTAGCGGGAACCGCGAACACCGGGGAGCTGTTTTTT. This codes for CASSVGLAGTANTGELFF.

The chain has TRBV30 and TRBJ1-5; D uncertain. CDR3 length: 13 amino acids. Germline loops: CDR1 GTSNPN, CDR2 SVGIG (reference sequence). With 0 bases removed from V and 5 bases from J, the gap between germline ends came to 8 bases. The CDR3 DNA reads TGTGCCTGGAGTGTCTCCCCCCATCAGCCCCAGCATTTT. Amino acid sequence: CAWSVSPHQPQHF.

This clone was recorded a few times. The chain joins TRBV29-1 to TRBJ2-1, with D perhaps TRBD1 (5 bases). This CDR3 has 17 amino acids. The germline V gene encodes CDR1 SQVTM and CDR2 ANQGSEA. The germline V and J ends were trimmed by 3 bases and 4 bases, with 22 bases remaining between them. The CDR3 nucleotides are TGCAGCGTTGAGGTTGGGGCGTTCCGAACGGAGTACAATGAGCAGTTCTTC. Its translation is CSVEVGAFRTEYNEQFF.

This clone was seen once. The rearrangement uses TRBV29-1 and TRBJ1-1, with D hard to call. CDR3 length equals 10 residues. V lost 2 bases to trimming and J lost 7 bases, with 5 bases between them. CDR1 and CDR2 (germline): SQVTM, ANQGSEA. Written as DNA, the CDR3 is TGCAGCGTTGAACGGGTTGAAGCTTTCTTT. This sequence encodes CSVERVEAFF.

This chain joins TRBV6-1 and TRBJ1-5, with a possible D match to TRBD1 (5 bases). Germline loops: CDR1 MNHNS, CDR2 SASEGT. This CDR3 has 13 residues. V was cut by 6 bases and J by 1 base, with 7 bases left in between. The CDR3 DNA reads as TGTGCCAGCAGGGGGGGAAGCAATCAGCCCCAGCATTTT. This codes for CASRGGSNQPQHF.

This chain uses TRBV10-3 with TRBJ1-6; D perhaps matches TRBD1 (5 bases). Trimming cost V 6 bases and J 10 bases, with 13 bases left between them. Germline assignment: CDR1 ENHRY and CDR2 SYGVKD. This CDR3 contains 13 residues. In DNA, the CDR3 is TGTGCCATCAGGGCGGGGGAAGGGTCACCCCTCCACTTT. Protein: CAIRAGEGSPLHF.

This clone has just one count. The chain links TRBV27 to TRBJ2-1, with 12 bases matching TRBD2. Germline lookup yields CDR1 MNHEY and CDR2 SMNVEV (reference sequence). This CDR3 spans 15 amino acids. V lost 6 bases, J lost 5 bases, and 5 bases stayed unmatched. CDR3 amino acids: CASSELAGGHNEQFF. The CDR3 DNA follows: TGTGCCAGCAGCGAGCTAGCGGGAGGGCACAATGAGCAGTTCTTC.

This chain connects TRBV5-4 to TRBJ2-3; D might be TRBD2 (5 bases). This CDR3 is built from 14 residues. Trimming took 0 bases from V and 3 from J, leaving 8 bases between them. Per germline, CDR1 SGHNT and CDR2 YYREEE (reference sequence). This CDR3 reads CASSLASRTDTQYF. As DNA, the CDR3 is TGTGCCAGCAGCTTGGCTAGCAGGACAGATACGCAGTATTTT.